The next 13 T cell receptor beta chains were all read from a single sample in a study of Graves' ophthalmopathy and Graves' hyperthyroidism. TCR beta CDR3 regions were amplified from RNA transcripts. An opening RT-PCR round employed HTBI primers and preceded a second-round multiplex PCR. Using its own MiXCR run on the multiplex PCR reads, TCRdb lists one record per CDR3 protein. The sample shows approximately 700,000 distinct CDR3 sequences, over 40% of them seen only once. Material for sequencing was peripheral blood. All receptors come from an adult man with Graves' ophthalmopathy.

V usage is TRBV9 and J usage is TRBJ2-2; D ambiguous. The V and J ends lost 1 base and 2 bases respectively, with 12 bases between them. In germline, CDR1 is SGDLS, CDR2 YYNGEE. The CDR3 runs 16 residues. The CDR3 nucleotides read TGTGCCAGCAGCGTAAACCGCCAAACTAACACCGGGGAGCTGTTTTTT. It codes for CASSVNRQTNTGELFF.

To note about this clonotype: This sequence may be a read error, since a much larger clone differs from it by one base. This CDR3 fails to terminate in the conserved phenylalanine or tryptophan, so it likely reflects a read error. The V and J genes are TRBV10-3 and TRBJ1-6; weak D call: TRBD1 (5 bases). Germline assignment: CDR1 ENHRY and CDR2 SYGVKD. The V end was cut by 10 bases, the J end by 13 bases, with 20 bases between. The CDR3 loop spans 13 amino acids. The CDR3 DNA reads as TGTGCCACCCGGGACTCCCTGAGTGCGCCCCTCCACCTT. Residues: CATRDSLSAPLHL.

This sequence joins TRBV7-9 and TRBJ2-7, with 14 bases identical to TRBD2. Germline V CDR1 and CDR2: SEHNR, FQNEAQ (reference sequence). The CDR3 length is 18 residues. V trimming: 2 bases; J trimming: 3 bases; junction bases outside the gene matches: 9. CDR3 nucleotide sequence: TGTGCCAGCAGCTTATTGGGGACTAGCGGGAGAGGGGACTACGAGCAGTACTTC. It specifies CASSLLGTSGRGDYEQYF.

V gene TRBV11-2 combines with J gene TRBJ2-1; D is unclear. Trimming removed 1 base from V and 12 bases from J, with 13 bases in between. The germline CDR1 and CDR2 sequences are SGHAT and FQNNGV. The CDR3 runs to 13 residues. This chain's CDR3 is CASSLGPSPGQFF. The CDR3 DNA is TGTGCCAGCAGCTTAGGACCCTCCCCGGGGCAGTTCTTC.

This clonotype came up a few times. The CDR3 DNA reads as TGTGCCAGCAGTTACTCGATAGGAGACTATAGCAATCAGCCCCAGCATTTT. This codes for CASSYSIGDYSNQPQHF. The V gene is TRBV27, the J gene TRBJ1-5; D ambiguous. The CDR3 extends over 17 amino acids. Germline V gene sequence: CDR1 MNHEY, CDR2 SMNVEV (reference sequence). V was trimmed by 4 bases and J by 0 bases, leaving 16 bases between them.

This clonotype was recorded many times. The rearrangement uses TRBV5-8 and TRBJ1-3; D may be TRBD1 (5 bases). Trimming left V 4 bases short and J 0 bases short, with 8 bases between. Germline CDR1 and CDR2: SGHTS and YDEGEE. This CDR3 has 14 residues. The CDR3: CASSATVSGNTIYF. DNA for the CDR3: TGTGCCAGCAGCGCGACAGTCTCTGGAAACACCATATATTTT.

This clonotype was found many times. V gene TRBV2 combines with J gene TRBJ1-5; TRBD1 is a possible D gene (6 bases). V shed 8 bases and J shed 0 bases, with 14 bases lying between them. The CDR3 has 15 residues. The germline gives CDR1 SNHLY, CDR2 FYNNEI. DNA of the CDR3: TGTGCCAGCTCGCAGGGACAATTTAGCAATCAGCCCCAGCATTTT. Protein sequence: CASSQGQFSNQPQHF.

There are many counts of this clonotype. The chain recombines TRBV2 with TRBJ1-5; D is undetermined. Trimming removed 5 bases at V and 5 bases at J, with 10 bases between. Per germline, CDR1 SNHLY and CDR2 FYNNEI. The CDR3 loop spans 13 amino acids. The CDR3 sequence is CASSPRFYQPQHF. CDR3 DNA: TGTGCCAGCAGTCCGCGGTTCTATCAGCCCCAGCATTTT.

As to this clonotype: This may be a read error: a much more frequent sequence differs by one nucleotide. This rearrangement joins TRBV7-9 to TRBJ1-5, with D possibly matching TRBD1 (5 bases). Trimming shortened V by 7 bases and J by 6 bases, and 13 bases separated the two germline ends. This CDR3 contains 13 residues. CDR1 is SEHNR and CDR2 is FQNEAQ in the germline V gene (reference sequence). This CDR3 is CASTAGPGQPQHF. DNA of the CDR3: TGTGCCAGCACTGCGGGGCCGGGTCAGCCCCAGCATTTT.

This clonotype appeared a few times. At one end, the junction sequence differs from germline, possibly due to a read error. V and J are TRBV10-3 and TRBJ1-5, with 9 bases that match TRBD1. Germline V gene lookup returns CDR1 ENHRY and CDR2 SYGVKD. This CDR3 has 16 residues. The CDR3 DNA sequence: TGTGCCAGCAGTTACTCTGGACAGGGGATTAATCAGCCCCAGCATTTT. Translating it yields CASSYSGQGINQPQHF.

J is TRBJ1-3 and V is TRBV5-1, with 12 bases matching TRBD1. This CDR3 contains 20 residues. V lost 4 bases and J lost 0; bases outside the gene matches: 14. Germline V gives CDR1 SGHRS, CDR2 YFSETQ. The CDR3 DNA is TGCGCCAGCAGCAACCCCCGGGACAGGGGGCCCCTATTCTCTGGAAACACCATATATTTT. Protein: CASSNPRDRGPLFSGNTIYF.

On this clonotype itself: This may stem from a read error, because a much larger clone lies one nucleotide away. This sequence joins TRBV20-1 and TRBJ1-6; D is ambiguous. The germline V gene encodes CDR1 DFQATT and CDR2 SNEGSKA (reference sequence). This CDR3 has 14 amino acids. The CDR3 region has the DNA TGCAGTGCTAGAGATCCCCGGCGGGGTTCACACCTCCACTTT. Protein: CSARDPRRGSHLHF.

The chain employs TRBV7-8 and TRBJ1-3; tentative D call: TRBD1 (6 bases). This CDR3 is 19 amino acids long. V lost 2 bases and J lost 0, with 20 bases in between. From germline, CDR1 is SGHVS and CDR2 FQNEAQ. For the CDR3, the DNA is TGTGCCAGCAGCTTACTTGGACGGGGGGCGCACGGCTCTGGAAACACCATATATTTT. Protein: CASSLLGRGAHGSGNTIYF.